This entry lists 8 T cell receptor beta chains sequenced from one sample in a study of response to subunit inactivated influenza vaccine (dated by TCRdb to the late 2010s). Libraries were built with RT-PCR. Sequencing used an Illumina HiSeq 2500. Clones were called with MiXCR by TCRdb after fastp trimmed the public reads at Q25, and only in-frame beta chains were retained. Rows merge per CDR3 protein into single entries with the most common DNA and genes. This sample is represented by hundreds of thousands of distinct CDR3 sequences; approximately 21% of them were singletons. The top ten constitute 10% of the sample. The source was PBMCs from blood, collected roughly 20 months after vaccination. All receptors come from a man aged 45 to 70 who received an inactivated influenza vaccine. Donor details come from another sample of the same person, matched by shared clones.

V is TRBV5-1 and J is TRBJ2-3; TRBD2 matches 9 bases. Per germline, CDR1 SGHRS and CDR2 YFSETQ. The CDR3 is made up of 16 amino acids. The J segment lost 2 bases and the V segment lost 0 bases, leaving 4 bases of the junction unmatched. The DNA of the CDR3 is TGCGCCAGCAGCTTGGAAATAGCGGGAGACACAGATACGCAGTATTTT. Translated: CASSLEIAGDTDTQYF.

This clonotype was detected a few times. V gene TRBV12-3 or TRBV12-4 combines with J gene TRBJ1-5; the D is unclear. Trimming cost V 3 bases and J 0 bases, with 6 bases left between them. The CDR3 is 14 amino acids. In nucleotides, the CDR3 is TGTGCCAGCAGTTTCGTTTTTAGCAATCAGCCCCAGCATTTT. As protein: CASSFVFSNQPQHF.

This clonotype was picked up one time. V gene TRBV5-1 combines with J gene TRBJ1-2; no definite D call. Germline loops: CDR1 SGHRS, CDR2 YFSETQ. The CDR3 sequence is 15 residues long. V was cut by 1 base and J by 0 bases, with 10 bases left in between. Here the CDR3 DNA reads TGCGCCAGCAGCTTGACCCCGCAGCCTAACTATGGCTACACCTTC. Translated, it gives CASSLTPQPNYGYTF.

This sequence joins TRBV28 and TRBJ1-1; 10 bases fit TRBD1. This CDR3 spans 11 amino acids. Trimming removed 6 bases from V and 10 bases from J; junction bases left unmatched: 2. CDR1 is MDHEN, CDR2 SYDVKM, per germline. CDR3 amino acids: CASSRTGGAFF. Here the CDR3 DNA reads TGTGCCAGCAGCAGGACAGGGGGAGCTTTCTTT.

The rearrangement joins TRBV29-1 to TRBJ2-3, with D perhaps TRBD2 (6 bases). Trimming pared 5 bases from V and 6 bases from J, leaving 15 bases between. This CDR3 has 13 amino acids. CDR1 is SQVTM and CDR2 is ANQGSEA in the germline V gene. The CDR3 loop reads CSVNYGLLDTQYF. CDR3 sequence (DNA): TGCAGCGTTAATTACGGACTATTGGATACGCAGTATTTT.

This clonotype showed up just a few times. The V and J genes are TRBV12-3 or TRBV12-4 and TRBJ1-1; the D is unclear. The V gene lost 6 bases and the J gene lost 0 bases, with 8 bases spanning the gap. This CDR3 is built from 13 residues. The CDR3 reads CASSPKMNTEAFF. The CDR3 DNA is TGTGCCAGCAGCCCTAAGATGAACACTGAAGCTTTCTTT.

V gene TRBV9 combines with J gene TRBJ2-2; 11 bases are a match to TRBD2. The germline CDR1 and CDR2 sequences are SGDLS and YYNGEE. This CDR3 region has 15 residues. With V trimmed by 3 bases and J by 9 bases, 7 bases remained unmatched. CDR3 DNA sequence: TGTGCCAGCAGCGCTCTTTTAGCGGGAGGGCGGGAGCTGTTTTTT. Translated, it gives CASSALLAGGRELFF.

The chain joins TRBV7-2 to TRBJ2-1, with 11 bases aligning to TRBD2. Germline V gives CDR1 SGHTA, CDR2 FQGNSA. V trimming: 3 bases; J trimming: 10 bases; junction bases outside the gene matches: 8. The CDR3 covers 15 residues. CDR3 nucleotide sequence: TGTGCCAGCAGCTTTTTCGGGACTAGCGGAAACGAGCAGTTCTTC. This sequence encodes CASSFFGTSGNEQFF.